These 22 T cell receptor beta chains were sequenced from one sample in a study of T-cell memory formation after mild COVID-19. TCRdb processed the 5' RACE reads anew with MiXCR; each CDR3 protein has one entry. The data hold over 50,000 distinct CDR3 sequences, with around 9.7% observed a single time. The sequenced material came from PBMCs or a T cell subset sorted from them (not recorded which). These receptor sequences come from an adult woman who had mild COVID-19 (a few samples of this study predate the infection). Cell type and time point are not known.

This clonotype has just a few counts. The rearrangement joins TRBV20-1 to TRBJ2-3; D remains ambiguous. The V gene's germline CDR1 is DFQATT and CDR2 SNEGSKA (reference sequence). V lost 3 bases and J lost 2, with 6 bases in between. The CDR3 is 12 amino acids. CDR3 protein: CSARWITDTQYF. The DNA of the CDR3 is TGCAGTGCTAGGTGGATCACAGATACGCAGTATTTT.

This clonotype was recorded only once. The rearrangement joins TRBV18 to TRBJ2-3, with D perhaps TRBD2 (6 bases). The CDR3 spans 15 residues. Trimming took 3 bases from V and 3 from J, leaving 13 bases between them. Germline V gene lookup returns CDR1 KGHSH and CDR2 LQKENI. The CDR3 protein is CASSPATGETDTQYF. In nucleotides, the CDR3 is TGTGCCAGCTCACCTGCAACGGGGGAGACAGATACGCAGTATTTT.

This clonotype was seen ten or more times. The chain combines TRBV2 with TRBJ2-7, with D perhaps assigned TRBD1 or TRBD2 (5 bases each). From germline, CDR1 is SNHLY and CDR2 FYNNEI. This CDR3 is 12 amino acids long. V gave up 5 bases and J gave up 12 bases, with 17 bases separating them. The CDR3 DNA reads as TGTGCCAGCAGTCCAGACAGCGGACTGGTGTACTTC. This gives the protein CASSPDSGLVYF.

This clonotype was detected many times. The CDR3 sequence: CASSLDPGLAGEQYF. The CDR3 region has the DNA TGCGCCAGCAGCTTGGATCCCGGACTAGCGGGGGAGCAGTACTTC. The J gene is TRBJ2-7, the V gene TRBV5-1, with 12 bases fitting TRBD2. V dropped 0 bases and J dropped 7; count of bases not matched to a gene: 5. The CDR3 loop spans 15 amino acids. CDR1 is SGHRS, CDR2 YFSETQ, per germline.

A few counts support this clonotype. The gene calls are TRBV7-6 and TRBJ2-2; D is perhaps TRBD2 (5 bases). The germline V gene has CDR1 SGHVS and CDR2 FNYEAQ. The ends were cut back, 8 bases at V and 2 bases at J, with 18 bases in the middle. This CDR3 spans 16 amino acids. CDR3 sequence (DNA): TGTGCCAGCCGCCCGGGTCTAGCCTTAAACACCGGGGAGCTGTTTTTT. Its protein is CASRPGLALNTGELFF.

This clonotype was counted at least ten times. The V call is TRBV9, the J call TRBJ2-2; D is undetermined. Germline loops: CDR1 SGDLS, CDR2 YYNGEE. Trimming cost V 2 bases and J 6 bases, with 2 bases left between them. This CDR3 is 11 amino acids long. The chain's CDR3 is CASSVSGELFF. The CDR3 region has the DNA TGTGCCAGCAGCGTTTCCGGGGAGCTGTTTTTT.

This rearrangement joins TRBV5-1 to TRBJ1-1; D remains ambiguous. The CDR3 runs 17 residues. Germline lookup yields CDR1 SGHRS and CDR2 YFSETQ. Trimming shortened V by 4 bases and J by 1 base, and 20 bases separated the two germline ends. CDR3: CASSRMVGIAANTEAFF. The CDR3 bases are TGCGCCAGCAGCCGGATGGTGGGTATTGCAGCGAACACTGAAGCTTTCTTT.

At least ten counts were recorded for this clonotype. This chain links TRBV12-3 or TRBV12-4 with TRBJ2-7; D possibly corresponds to TRBD1 (5 bases). V lost 3 bases to trimming and J lost 5 bases, with 20 bases between them. This CDR3 spans 16 amino acids. The CDR3 loop reads CASSFQGSVFWNEQYF. DNA of the CDR3: TGTGCCAGCAGTTTTCAGGGATCGGTCTTTTGGAACGAGCAGTACTTC.

V and J are TRBV6-1 and TRBJ1-3, with D hard to call. V shed 5 bases and J shed 0 bases, with 8 bases lying between them. The CDR3 is 14 residues long. In germline, CDR1 is MNHNS, CDR2 SASEGT. The CDR3 is CASSTRVSGNTIYF. Here the CDR3 DNA reads TGTGCCAGCAGTACCCGGGTCTCTGGAAACACCATATATTTT.

This clonotype showed up many times. The chain recombines TRBV20-1 with TRBJ1-1; possible D gene TRBD1, 6 bases. Per the germline V gene, CDR1 is DFQATT and CDR2 is SNEGSKA (reference sequence). The CDR3 contains 15 residues. Trimming cost V 1 base and J 0 bases, with 12 bases left between them. In DNA form, the CDR3 reads TGCAGTGCTAGAGTTGGGGACACCGTGAACACTGAAGCTTTCTTT. It specifies CSARVGDTVNTEAFF.

The chain combines TRBV27 with TRBJ2-5; D call uncertain. Germline V gives CDR1 MNHEY, CDR2 SMNVEV (reference sequence). V was clipped by 2 bases and J by 0 bases, with 13 bases between them. The CDR3 is 16 residues long. CDR3 loop: CASSLNGPLYQETQYF. Here the CDR3 DNA reads TGTGCCAGCAGTTTAAACGGGCCCCTGTACCAAGAGACCCAGTACTTC.

This clonotype was observed a handful of times. The J gene is TRBJ1-3, the V gene TRBV6-6; D is possibly TRBD1 (5 bases). The germline V and J ends were trimmed by 3 bases and 0 bases, with 12 bases remaining between them. CDR1 MNHNY and CDR2 SVGAGI come from the germline V gene (reference sequence). This CDR3 is built from 16 residues. The CDR3 DNA is TGTGCCAGCAGTTATACCCCGGACAACTCTGGAAACACCATATATTTT. The encoded protein is CASSYTPDNSGNTIYF.

There are a few counts of this clonotype. The J gene is TRBJ2-7, the V gene TRBV4-2; D uncertain. Per the germline V gene, CDR1 is LGHNA and CDR2 is YNFKEQ. Between the trimmed V and J ends, which lost 1 base and 3 bases, there was a span of 13 bases. CDR3 length: 15 amino acids. The CDR3 is CASSQGLEGIYEQYF. The DNA of the CDR3 is TGTGCCAGCAGCCAAGGTCTCGAAGGAATCTACGAGCAGTACTTC.

This rearrangement joins TRBV9 to TRBJ2-4, with D maybe TRBD1 (6 bases). V was cut by 2 bases and J by 8 bases, with 14 bases left in between. Germline loops: CDR1 SGDLS, CDR2 YYNGEE. CDR3 length: 14 amino acids. CDR3 sequence reads: CASSVTPRGDIQYF. CDR3 coding DNA: TGTGCCAGCAGCGTGACTCCCAGGGGTGACATTCAGTACTTC.

This clonotype has just a few counts. The chain recombines TRBV28 with TRBJ1-5; 10 nucleotides align to TRBD1. The CDR3 runs 14 residues. The germline V gene encodes CDR1 MDHEN and CDR2 SYDVKM. V dropped 6 bases and J dropped 4; count of bases not matched to a gene: 3. CDR3 sequence: CASRGGQGNQPQHF. CDR3 in DNA: TGTGCCAGCAGGGGGGGACAGGGGAATCAGCCCCAGCATTTT.

This clonotype appeared a few times. This sequence joins TRBV27 and TRBJ1-2; D gene uncertain. Trimming stripped 8 bases from V and 7 bases from J, with 17 bases between. This CDR3 comprises 13 residues. Germline CDR1 is MNHEY and CDR2 is SMNVEV (reference sequence). CDR3 nucleotides: TGTGCCAGCTACAGTGGTTTTGCGTTTGGCTACACCTTC. Translation: CASYSGFAFGYTF.

V is TRBV7-3 and J is TRBJ2-3; D gene uncertain. The V gene's germline CDR1 is SGHTA and CDR2 FQGTGA. This CDR3 is built from 15 residues. V lost 3 bases and J 1 base, leaving 11 bases between the germline ends. The CDR3 sequence is CASSLSAMGTDTQYF. The CDR3, as DNA: TGTGCCAGCAGCTTGAGCGCCATGGGCACAGATACGCAGTATTTT.

This clonotype was seen repeatedly, ten times or more. The V and J genes are TRBV7-2 and TRBJ2-1; TRBD2 agrees at 8 bases. Germline V lookup: CDR1 SGHTA, CDR2 FQGNSA. The CDR3 is made up of 19 amino acids. With 2 bases clipped from V and 0 bases from J, the junction kept 12 bases outside the gene matches. The CDR3 loop is CASSLRLQREISSYNEQFF. In DNA, the CDR3 is TGTGCCAGCAGCTTAAGGCTCCAGCGGGAGATCAGCTCCTACAATGAGCAGTTCTTC.

This clonotype was seen a handful of times. The V call is TRBV29-1, the J call TRBJ2-5, with 7 bases identical to TRBD1. The V and J ends lost 8 bases and 4 bases, in that order; junction bases with no gene match: 10. The CDR3 contains 13 residues. Per the germline V gene, CDR1 is SQVTM and CDR2 is ANQGSEA. CDR3 region: CSFTQGVGETQYF. The CDR3 DNA follows: TGCAGCTTCACCCAGGGGGTGGGAGAGACCCAGTACTTC.

This sequence joins TRBV10-3 and TRBJ1-2; TRBD1 might be the D (5 bases). The CDR3 runs 14 residues. Trimming took 2 bases from V and 3 from J, leaving 10 bases between them. Germline V CDR1 and CDR2: ENHRY, SYGVKD. CDR3 bases: TGTGCCATCAGTGAGATTGAAGGGGACTATGGCTACACCTTC. It codes for CAISEIEGDYGYTF.

This clonotype came up a few times. The genes are TRBV6-1 and TRBJ1-5; perhaps TRBD1 as D (5 bases). V lost 8 bases and J lost 4, with 15 bases in between. Germline loops: CDR1 MNHNS, CDR2 SASEGT. CDR3 length equals 14 residues. The CDR3 sequence: CASRPGTQNQPQHF. Here the CDR3 DNA reads TGTGCCAGCCGACCCGGGACCCAGAATCAGCCCCAGCATTTT.

At least ten counts were recorded for this clonotype. The rearrangement uses TRBV3-1 and TRBJ2-3, with 7 bases aligning to TRBD2. V gave up 4 bases and J gave up 2 bases; unmatched junction bases: 18. The CDR3 totals 19 residues. CDR1 LGHDT and CDR2 YNNKEL come from the germline V gene (reference sequence). CDR3 amino acids: CASSRLTLAGGSPTDTQYF. CDR3 DNA: TGTGCCAGCAGCCGTCTCACCCTAGCCGGGGGGTCGCCCACAGATACGCAGTATTTT.